This note documents a single T cell receptor beta chain sequence. The data originate from a study of CD8 T cells in Susac syndrome. Random-hexamer reverse transcription was applied to roughly 0.5 to 1 ug RNA. TCRdb reanalysed the immunoSEQ multiplex PCR reads using MiXCR and keeps one entry per CDR3 protein. Of some 200,000 distinct CDR3 sequences in the sample, around 95% were seen once. V was trimmed by 1 base and J by 7 bases, leaving 8 bases between them. The germline V gene has CDR1 MGHRA and CDR2 YSYEKL. This CDR3 has 14 residues. The sample was CD4+ T cells from PBMCs. This TCR derives from a human donor with Susac syndrome. This sequence joins TRBV4-1 and TRBJ1-6, with unresolved D. The DNA of the CDR3 is TGCGCCAGCAGCCAAGCGGGCGGGAATTCACCCCTCCACTTT. Protein: CASSQAGGNSPLHF.